The T cell receptor (beta chain) under discussion was sequenced for a study of CD8 T cells in ankylosing spondylitis. General study findings and limits: In ankylosing spondylitis blood, a motif of fewer than 10 highly homologous TCR beta variants appeared characteristic. Matched ankylosing spondylitis synovial fluid reportedly showed significant enrichment of disease-linked clones.

Making the TCR beta libraries involved quantitative 5'-RACE with molecular barcodes. In TCRdb, the 5' RACE reads were re-called with MiXCR into one record per CDR3 protein. The table includes about 150,000 distinct CDR3 sequences, over 10% detected once. This clonotype was counted at least ten times. The antigen is undetermined. The V and J ends lost 2 bases and 3 bases, in that order; junction bases with no gene match: 5. The CDR3 is 16 residues long. The receptor was derived from a female donor with ankylosing spondylitis or in good health (not recorded which). The sequenced material came from blood, either unsorted or a sorted T cell fraction (not recorded which). The chain links TRBV12-3 or TRBV12-4 to TRBJ2-7; 12 bases are shared with TRBD2. The CDR3 DNA is TGTGCCAGCAGTTTACAACGGACTAGCGGGAACTACGAGCAGTACTTC. Its translation is CASSLQRTSGNYEQYF.